This is a list of T cell receptor beta chains from one sample in a study of shared clonotypes between healthy human individuals. The repertoire was sequenced with immunoSEQ multiplex PCR; TCRdb's copy has only in-frame clones and lacks some. The sample lists over 1.4 million clones, roughly 95% occurring once. Sequencing input: naive CD4+ T cells sorted from blood. The receptor source for this set is a man aged 25 to 45 in good health. Both conserved end residues are part of each CDR3. A D gene is named only where the DNA matches it firmly. Not every row has a clone size; where given, it reads once, few, many or a size class.

.	TRBV5-8	TRBJ2-7	TRBD1	TGTGCCAGCAGCGTACGGACAGGGCTTCACGAGCAGTACTTC	CASSVRTGLHEQYF
.	TRBV5-1	TRBJ2-7	.	TGCGCCAGCAGCTTGAAGGAGGAGGGCCGCTACGAGCAGTACTTC	CASSLKEEGRYEQYF
.	TRBV7-2	TRBJ1-3	TRBD1	TGTGCCAGCAGCTTGAGGGGACAGCCGGGAAACACCATATATTTT	CASSLRGQPGNTIYF
.	TRBV30	TRBJ1-2	TRBD1	TGTGCCTGGAGTGTACAGGGGGGCTATGGCTACACCTTC	CAWSVQGGYGYTF
.	TRBV6-1	TRBJ1-1	.	TGTGCCAGCAGTGAAGTGATCGCTAATGGAGCTTTCTTT	CASSEVIANGAFF
once	TRBV19	TRBJ1-5	.	TGTGCCAGTAGACCCACAGGGTTCAATCAGCCCCAGCATTTT	CASRPTGFNQPQHF
once	TRBV7-2	TRBJ2-2	.	TGTGCCAGCAGCTTACGGGGAGGCGGGGAGCTGTTTTTT	CASSLRGGGELFF
once	TRBV28	TRBJ2-7	.	TGTGCCAGCAGTTTACTTGGGTACGAGCAGTACTTC	CASSLLGYEQYF
once	TRBV19	TRBJ2-1	TRBD2	TGTGCCAGTAGTACGTCTCCGGGACTAGCACTTTTAGAGGGCAATGAGCAGTTCTTC	CASSTSPGLALLEGNEQFF
.	TRBV11-2	TRBJ2-7	TRBD1	TGTGCCAGCAGCCCGACGTCCAGGGGGCTCTATGAGCAGTACTTC	CASSPTSRGLYEQYF
few	TRBV5-1	TRBJ2-5	.	TGCGCCAGCAGCTTGGGTATCCAAGAGACCCAGTACTTC	CASSLGIQETQYF
few	TRBV5-1	TRBJ1-4	.	TGCGCCAGCAGCCTCTACAGGGCCAGGGAAGAAAAACTGTTTTTT	CASSLYRAREEKLFF
.	TRBV7-8	TRBJ1-2	.	TGTGCCAGCAGCTCCCAGGGAGAAGCCTATGGCTACACCTTC	CASSSQGEAYGYTF
.	TRBV11-2	TRBJ2-3	.	TGTGCCAGCAGCTTATTAATCAGTGGCACAGATACGCAGTATTTT	CASSLLISGTDTQYF
.	TRBV18	TRBJ2-1	.	TGTGCCAGCTCACCACCGCGGTCAACCCTCAATGAGCAGTTCTTC	CASSPPRSTLNEQFF
.	TRBV10-2	TRBJ2-7	.	TGCGCCAGCAGAACCAACTTCATTTCCTACGAGCAGTACTTC	CASRTNFISYEQYF
.	TRBV5-4	TRBJ2-3	.	TGTGCCAGCAGCTTGGTTCTGGTGTCCGCTCGGGTTCTTCCAGATACGCAGTATTTT	CASSLVLVSARVLPDTQYF
.	TRBV30	TRBJ1-5	.	TGTGCCTGGATAACCGGGACTCAAAGCAATCAGCCCCAGCATTTT	CAWITGTQSNQPQHF
.	TRBV5-4	TRBJ1-1	.	TGTGCCAGCAGCTTGGGAGGGCGGATGAACACTGAAGCTTTCTTT	CASSLGGRMNTEAFF
.	TRBV14	TRBJ1-1	TRBD1	TGTGCCAGCAGCCAGCCCAGGGGGCGCGTGGACACTGAAGCTTTCTTT	CASSQPRGRVDTEAFF
.	TRBV6-5	TRBJ2-2	.	TGTGCCAGCTGCACAGGGAGAGGCGGGGAGCTGTTTTTT	CASCTGRGGELFF
.	TRBV10-3	TRBJ2-5	.	TGTGCCATCAGTTCCCAGACAGGTCAAGAGACCCAGTACTTC	CAISSQTGQETQYF
.	TRBV9	TRBJ2-2	TRBD1	TGTGCCAGCAGCGTAGACCCGAGGCAGGGGGAGAGAAACGGGGAGCTGTTTTTT	CASSVDPRQGERNGELFF
.	TRBV21-1	TRBJ2-7	.	TGTGCCAGCAACCTAAACAGGGAGGGCCCAGGCTTTGGCTACGAGCAGTACTTC	CASNLNREGPGFGYEQYF
.	TRBV19	TRBJ2-1	TRBD1	TGTGCCAGTAGGGGGACAGGGAGGAATGAGCAGTTCTTC	CASRGTGRNEQFF
.	TRBV27	TRBJ2-1	TRBD2	TGTGCCAGCAGTTTTCGGGCGACTAGCGGGAGCTCGAATGAGCAGTTCTTC	CASSFRATSGSSNEQFF
.	TRBV18	TRBJ1-1	TRBD1	TGTGCCAGCTCAAGACGGACAGGGGGCGACACTGAAGCTTTCTTT	CASSRRTGGDTEAFF
.	TRBV5-1	TRBJ2-7	TRBD1	TGCGCCAGCAGCTTCCCACGACAGGGACCCCAGTACGAGCAGTACTTC	CASSFPRQGPQYEQYF
.	TRBV7-2	TRBJ1-1	TRBD1	TGTGCCAGCAGCTTAGCCACCGGGACAGGGTTATCCGGGGCTTTCTTT	CASSLATGTGLSGAFF
.	TRBV5-6	TRBJ1-1	.	TGTGCCAGCAGCTTGCTAGGGCAAATTAAAAACACTGAAGCTTTCTTT	CASSLLGQIKNTEAFF
.	TRBV28	TRBJ1-1	.	TGTGCCAGCAGTCTCGGGACACCGGACCCCGAAGCTTTCTTT	CASSLGTPDPEAFF